This TCR beta chain emerged from a study of regulatory T cells in long-lasting Graves disease. Time point described: newly diagnosed GD, antithyroid drugs for less than 3 months. PBMCs provided the RNA from which the TCR library was made. The V segment lost 6 bases and the J segment 6 bases; nucleotides outside the gene matches: 3. This CDR3 has 12 residues. Germline V CDR1 and CDR2: SNHLY, FYNNEI. Library construction for TCR beta used iRepertoire HTBI primers and Arm-PCR of CDR3 regions. Using its own MiXCR run on the multiplex PCR reads, TCRdb lists one record per CDR3 protein. The table lists about 470,000 distinct CDR3 sequences, roughly 17% of them singletons. These records were also assigned to another study, of T cells in Graves' hyperthyroidism and ophthalmopathy.

This specimen was peripheral blood mononuclear cells (PBMCs), taken at new diagnosis, from a patient treated with antithyroid drugs. The origin of this receptor is a middle-aged man with Graves disease. The V gene is TRBV2, the J gene TRBJ2-3; 7 bases align to TRBD2. The CDR3 nucleotides read TGTGCCAGCAGCGGCGGGAGTGATACGCAGTATTTT. Its protein is CASSGGSDTQYF. The full variable domain, in which reference TRBV2 and TRBJ2-3 provide the parts outside the CDR3, is EPEVTQTPSHQVTQMGQEVILRCVPISNHLYFYWYRQILGQKVEFLVSFYNNEISEKSEIFDDQFSVERPDGSNFTLKIRSTKLEDSAMYFCASSGGSDTQYFGPGTRLTVL.